A single sample gave rise to the 3 T cell receptor beta chains below, sequenced in a study of CD8 T cells in Susac syndrome. Reverse transcription of 0.5 to 1 ug RNA was performed with random hexamers. TCRdb itself ran the immunoSEQ multiplex PCR reads through MiXCR, one entry per CDR3 protein. The data show some 200,000 distinct CDR3 sequences, roughly 94% seen once. Sequencing was carried out using CD4+ T cells from PBMCs. These TCRs come from a human donor in good health.

V and J are TRBV24-1 and TRBJ1-2; 9 bases are shared with TRBD1. This CDR3 region has 14 residues. J lost 6 bases, V lost 3 bases, and 4 bases had no gene match. The germline V gene encodes CDR1 KGHDR and CDR2 SFDVKD. The CDR3 is CATSDPGTGNGYTF. The CDR3 coding sequence is TGTGCCACCAGTGATCCCGGGACAGGGAATGGCTACACCTTC.

The J gene is TRBJ1-5, the V gene TRBV12-3 or TRBV12-4, with D hard to call. The CDR3 is 14 amino acids. Trimming stripped 5 bases from V and 0 bases from J, with 8 bases between. In DNA, the CDR3 is TGTGCCAGCAGTCTAAAACATAGCAATCAGCCCCAGCATTTT. As protein: CASSLKHSNQPQHF.

This rearrangement joins TRBV30 to TRBJ1-3, with 8 bases that match TRBD1. The V segment lost 8 bases and the J segment 3 bases; nucleotides outside the gene matches: 3. The CDR3 has 12 residues. Germline CDR1 reads GTSNPN; CDR2 reads SVGIG (reference sequence). The CDR3 reads CASRGLGNTIYF. The CDR3 region has the DNA TGTGCCAGCAGGGGGCTTGGAAACACCATATATTTT.